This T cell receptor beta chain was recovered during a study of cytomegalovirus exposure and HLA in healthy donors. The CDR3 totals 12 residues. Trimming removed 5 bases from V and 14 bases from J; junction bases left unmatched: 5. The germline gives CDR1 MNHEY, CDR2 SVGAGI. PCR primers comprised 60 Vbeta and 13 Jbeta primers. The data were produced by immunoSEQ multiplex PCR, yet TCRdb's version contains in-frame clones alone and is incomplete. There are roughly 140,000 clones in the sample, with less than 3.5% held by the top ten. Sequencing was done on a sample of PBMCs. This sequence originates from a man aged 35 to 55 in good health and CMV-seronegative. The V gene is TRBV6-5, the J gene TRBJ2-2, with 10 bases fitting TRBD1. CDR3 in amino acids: CASSRTGGTLFF. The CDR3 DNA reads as TGTGCCAGCAGTCGGACAGGGGGTACCCTGTTTTTT.